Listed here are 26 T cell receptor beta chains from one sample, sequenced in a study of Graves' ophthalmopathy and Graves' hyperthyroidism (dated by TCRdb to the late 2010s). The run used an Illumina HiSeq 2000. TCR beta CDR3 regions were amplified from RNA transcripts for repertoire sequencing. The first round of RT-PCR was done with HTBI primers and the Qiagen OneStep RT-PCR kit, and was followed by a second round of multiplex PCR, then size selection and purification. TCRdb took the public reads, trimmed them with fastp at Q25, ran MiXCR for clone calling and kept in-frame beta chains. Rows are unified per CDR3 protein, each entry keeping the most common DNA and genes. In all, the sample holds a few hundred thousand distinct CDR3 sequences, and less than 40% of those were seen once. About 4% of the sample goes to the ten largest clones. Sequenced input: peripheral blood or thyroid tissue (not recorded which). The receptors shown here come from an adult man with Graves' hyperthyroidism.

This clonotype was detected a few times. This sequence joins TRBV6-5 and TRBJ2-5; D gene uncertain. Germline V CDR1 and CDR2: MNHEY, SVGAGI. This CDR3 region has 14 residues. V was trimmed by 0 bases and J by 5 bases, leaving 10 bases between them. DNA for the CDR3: TGTGCCAGCAGTTACTCTGGCAGGCTGGAGACCCAGTACTTC. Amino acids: CASSYSGRLETQYF.

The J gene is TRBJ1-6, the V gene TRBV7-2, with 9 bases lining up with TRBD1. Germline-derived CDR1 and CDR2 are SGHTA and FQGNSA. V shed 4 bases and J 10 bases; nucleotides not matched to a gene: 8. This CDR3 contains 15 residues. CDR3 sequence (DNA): TGTGCCAGCAGCTCGTGGACAGGGGTAGGCTCACCCCTCCACTTT. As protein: CASSSWTGVGSPLHF.

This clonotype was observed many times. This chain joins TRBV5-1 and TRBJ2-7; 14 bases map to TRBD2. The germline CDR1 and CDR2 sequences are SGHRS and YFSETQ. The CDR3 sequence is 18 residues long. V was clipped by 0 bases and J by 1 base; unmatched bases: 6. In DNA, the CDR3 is TGCGCCAGCAGCTTGGGACTAGCGGGAGGGCCTTCGTCCTACGAGCAGTACTTC. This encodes CASSLGLAGGPSSYEQYF.

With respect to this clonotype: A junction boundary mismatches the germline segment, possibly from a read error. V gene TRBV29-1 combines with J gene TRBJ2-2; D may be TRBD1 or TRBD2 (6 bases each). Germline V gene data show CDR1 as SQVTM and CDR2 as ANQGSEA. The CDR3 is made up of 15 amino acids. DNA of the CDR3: TGCAGCGTTGAAGGCGAGGGCGGGGACACCGGGGAGCTGTCTTTT. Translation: CSVEGEGGDTGELSF.

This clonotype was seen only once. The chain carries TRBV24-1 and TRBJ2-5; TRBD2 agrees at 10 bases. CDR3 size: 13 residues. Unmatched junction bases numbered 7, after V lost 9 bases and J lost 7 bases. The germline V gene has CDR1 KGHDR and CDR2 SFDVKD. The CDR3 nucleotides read TGTGCCACCTTAGCGGGAGGATGGGGGACCCAGTACTTC. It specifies CATLAGGWGTQYF.

CDR3 sequence: CASSPGAGGLEEQYF. The CDR3 DNA reads as TGTGCCAGCTCACCAGGGGCGGGAGGCTTGGAAGAGCAGTACTTC. V and J are TRBV18 and TRBJ2-7, with 8 bases lining up with TRBD2. Germline CDR1 KGHSH, CDR2 LQKENI. The CDR3 has 15 residues. The V segment lost 2 bases and the J segment 7 bases; nucleotides outside the gene matches: 10.

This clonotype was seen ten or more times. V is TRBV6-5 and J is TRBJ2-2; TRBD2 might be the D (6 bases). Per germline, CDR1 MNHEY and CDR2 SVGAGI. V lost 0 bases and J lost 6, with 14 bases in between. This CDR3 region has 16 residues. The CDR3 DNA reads TGTGCCAGCAGTTACTCGACGTTGCGGGGTGCCGGGGAGCTGTTTTTT. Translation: CASSYSTLRGAGELFF.

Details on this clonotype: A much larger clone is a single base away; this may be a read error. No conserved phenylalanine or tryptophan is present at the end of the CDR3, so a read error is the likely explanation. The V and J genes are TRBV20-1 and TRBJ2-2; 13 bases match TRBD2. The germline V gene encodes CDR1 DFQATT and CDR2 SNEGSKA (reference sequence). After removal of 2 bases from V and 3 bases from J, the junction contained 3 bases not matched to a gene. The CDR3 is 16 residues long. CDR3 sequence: CSARTSGRADTGELFL. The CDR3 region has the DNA TGCAGTGCTAGAACTAGCGGGAGGGCCGACACCGGGGAGCTGTTTCTT.

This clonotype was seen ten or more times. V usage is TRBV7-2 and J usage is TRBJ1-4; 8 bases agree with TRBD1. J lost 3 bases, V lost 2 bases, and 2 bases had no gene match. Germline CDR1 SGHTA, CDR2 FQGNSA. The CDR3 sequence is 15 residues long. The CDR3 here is CASSLQGAANEKLFF. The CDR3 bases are TGTGCCAGCAGCTTACAGGGGGCCGCTAATGAAAAACTGTTTTTT. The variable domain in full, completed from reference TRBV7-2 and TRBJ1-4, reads GAGVSQSPSNKVTEKGKDVELRCDPISGHTALYWYRQSLGQGLEFLIYFQGNSAPDKSGLPSDRFSAERTGGSVSTLTIQRTQQEDSAVYLCASSLQGAANEKLFFGSGTQLSVL.

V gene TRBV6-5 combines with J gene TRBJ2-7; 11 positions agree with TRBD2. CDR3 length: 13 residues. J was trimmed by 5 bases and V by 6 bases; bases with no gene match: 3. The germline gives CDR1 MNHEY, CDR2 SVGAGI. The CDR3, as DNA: TGTGCCAGCAGAACTAGCGGGAGTAACGAGCAGTACTTC. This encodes CASRTSGSNEQYF.

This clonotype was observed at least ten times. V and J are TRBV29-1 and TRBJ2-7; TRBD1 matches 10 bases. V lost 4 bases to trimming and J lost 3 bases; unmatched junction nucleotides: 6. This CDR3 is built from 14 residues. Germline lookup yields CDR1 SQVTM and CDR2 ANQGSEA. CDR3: CSVVLRDRGYEQYF. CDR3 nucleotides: TGCAGCGTTGTGCTAAGGGACAGGGGCTACGAGCAGTACTTC.

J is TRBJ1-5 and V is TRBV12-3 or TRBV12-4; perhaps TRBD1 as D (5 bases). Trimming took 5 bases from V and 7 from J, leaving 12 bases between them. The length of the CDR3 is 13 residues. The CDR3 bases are TGTGCCAGCAGTGGGCAGGGAGGGCAGCCCCAGCATTTT. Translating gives CASSGQGGQPQHF.

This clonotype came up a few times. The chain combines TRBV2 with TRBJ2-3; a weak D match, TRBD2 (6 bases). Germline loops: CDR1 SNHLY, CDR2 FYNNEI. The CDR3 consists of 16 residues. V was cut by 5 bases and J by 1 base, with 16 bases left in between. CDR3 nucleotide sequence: TGTGCCAGCAGTTTTAGGAGGGGAAGGGGCACAGATACGCAGTATTTT. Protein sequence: CASSFRRGRGTDTQYF.

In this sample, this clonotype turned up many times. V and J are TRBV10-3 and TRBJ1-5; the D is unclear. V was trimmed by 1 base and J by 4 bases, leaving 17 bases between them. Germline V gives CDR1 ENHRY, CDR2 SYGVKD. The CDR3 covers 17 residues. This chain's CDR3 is CAISEFWRSGLNQPQHF. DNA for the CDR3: TGTGCCATCAGTGAGTTTTGGAGGTCAGGACTTAATCAGCCCCAGCATTTT.

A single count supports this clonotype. The CDR3 coding sequence is TGTGCCACCAGCAGAGAAGAGGGAAACACCATATATTTT. Translating it yields CATSREEGNTIYF. The chain recombines TRBV15 with TRBJ1-3; D gene uncertain. The ends were cut back, 0 bases at V and 4 bases at J, with 4 bases in the middle. Germline V gene data show CDR1 as LNHNV and CDR2 as YYDKDF (reference sequence). The CDR3 covers 13 residues.

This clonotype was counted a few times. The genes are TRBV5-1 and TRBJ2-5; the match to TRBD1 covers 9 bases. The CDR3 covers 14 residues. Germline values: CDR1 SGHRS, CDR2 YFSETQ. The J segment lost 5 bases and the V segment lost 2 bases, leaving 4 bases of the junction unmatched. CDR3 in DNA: TGCGCCAGCAGCTTACAGGGGGCTGGGGAGACCCAGTACTTC. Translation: CASSLQGAGETQYF.

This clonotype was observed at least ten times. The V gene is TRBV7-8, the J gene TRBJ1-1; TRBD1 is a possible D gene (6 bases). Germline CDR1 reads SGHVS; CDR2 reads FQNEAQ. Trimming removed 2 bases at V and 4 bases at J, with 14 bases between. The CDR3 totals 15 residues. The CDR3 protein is CASSLNRARSTEAFF. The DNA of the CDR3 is TGTGCCAGCAGCTTAAACAGGGCGAGGAGCACTGAAGCTTTCTTT.

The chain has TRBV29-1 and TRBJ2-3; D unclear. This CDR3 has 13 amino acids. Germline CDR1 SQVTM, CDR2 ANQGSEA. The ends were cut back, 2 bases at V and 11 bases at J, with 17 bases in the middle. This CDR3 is CSVESRNGNEQYF. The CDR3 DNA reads TGCAGCGTTGAAAGCAGGAACGGCAATGAGCAGTATTTT.

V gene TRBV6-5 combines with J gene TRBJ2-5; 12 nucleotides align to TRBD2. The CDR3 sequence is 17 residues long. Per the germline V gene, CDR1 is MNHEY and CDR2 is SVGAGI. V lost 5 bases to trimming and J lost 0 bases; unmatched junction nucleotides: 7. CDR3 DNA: TGTGCCAGCAGTAACCTCGGACTAGCGGGGAACCAAGAGACCCAGTACTTC. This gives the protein CASSNLGLAGNQETQYF.

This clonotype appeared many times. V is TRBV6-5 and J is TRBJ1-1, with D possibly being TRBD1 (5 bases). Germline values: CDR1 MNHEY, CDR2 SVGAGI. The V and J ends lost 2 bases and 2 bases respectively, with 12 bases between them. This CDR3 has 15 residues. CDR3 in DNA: TGTGCCAGCAGTTACGACAGTCCCCCTAACACTGAAGCTTTCTTT. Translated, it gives CASSYDSPPNTEAFF.

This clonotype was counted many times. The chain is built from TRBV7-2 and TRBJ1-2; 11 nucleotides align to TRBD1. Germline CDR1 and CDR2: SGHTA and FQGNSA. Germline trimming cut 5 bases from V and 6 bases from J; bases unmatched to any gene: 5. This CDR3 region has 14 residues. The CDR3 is CASSQDRGQDGYTF. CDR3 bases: TGTGCCAGCAGCCAGGACAGGGGGCAAGATGGCTACACCTTC.

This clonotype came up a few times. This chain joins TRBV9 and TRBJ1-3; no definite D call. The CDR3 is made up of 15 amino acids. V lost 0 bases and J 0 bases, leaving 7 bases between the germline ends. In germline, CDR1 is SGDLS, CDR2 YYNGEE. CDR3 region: CASSVGFTSGNTIYF. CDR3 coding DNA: TGTGCCAGCAGCGTAGGTTTCACCTCTGGAAACACCATATATTTT.

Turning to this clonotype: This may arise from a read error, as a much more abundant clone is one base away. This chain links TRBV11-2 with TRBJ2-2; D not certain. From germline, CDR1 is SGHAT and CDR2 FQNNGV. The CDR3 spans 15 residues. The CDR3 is CVSTYTIRNPGELFF. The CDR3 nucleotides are TGTGTCAGCACATACACGATCCGGAATCCCGGGGAGCTGTTTTTT.

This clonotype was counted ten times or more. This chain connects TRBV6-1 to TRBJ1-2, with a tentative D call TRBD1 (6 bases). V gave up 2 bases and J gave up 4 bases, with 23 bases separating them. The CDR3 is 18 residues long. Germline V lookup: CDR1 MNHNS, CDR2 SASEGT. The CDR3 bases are TGTGCCAGCAGTGAAAGGCAGGGGTACCTACGCCGGGTCTATGGCTACACCTTC. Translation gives CASSERQGYLRRVYGYTF.

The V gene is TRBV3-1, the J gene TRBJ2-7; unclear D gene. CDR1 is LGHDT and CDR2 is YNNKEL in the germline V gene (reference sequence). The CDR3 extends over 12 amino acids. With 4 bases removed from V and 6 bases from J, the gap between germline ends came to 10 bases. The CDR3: CASSLFVGEQYF. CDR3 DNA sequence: TGTGCCAGCAGCCTTTTTGTAGGCGAGCAGTACTTC.

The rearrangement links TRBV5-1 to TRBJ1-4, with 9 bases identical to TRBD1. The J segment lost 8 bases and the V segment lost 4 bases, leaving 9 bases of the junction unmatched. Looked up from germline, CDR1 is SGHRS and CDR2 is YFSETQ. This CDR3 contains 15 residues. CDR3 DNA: TGCGCCAGCAGCACCCCGGGACAGGGTCCAGAAAAACTGTTTTTT. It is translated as CASSTPGQGPEKLFF.